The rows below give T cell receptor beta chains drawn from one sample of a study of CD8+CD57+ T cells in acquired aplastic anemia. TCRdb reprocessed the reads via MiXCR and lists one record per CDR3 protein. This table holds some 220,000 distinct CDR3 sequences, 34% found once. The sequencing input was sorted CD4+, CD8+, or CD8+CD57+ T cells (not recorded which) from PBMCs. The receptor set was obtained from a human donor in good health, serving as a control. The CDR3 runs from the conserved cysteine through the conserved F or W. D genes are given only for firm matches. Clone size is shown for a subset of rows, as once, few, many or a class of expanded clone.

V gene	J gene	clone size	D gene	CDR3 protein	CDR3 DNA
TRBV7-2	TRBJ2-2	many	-	CASSQTNTGELFF	TGTGCCAGCAGTCAAACTAACACCGGGGAGCTGTTTTTT
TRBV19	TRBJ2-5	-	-	CASNARTGYQETQYF	TGTGCCAGTAACGCACGGACCGGGTACCAAGAGACCCAGTACTTC
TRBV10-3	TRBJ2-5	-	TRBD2	CAISAAGGPGETQYF	TGTGCCATCAGTGCTGCGGGAGGGCCCGGAGAGACCCAGTACTTC
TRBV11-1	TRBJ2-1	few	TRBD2	CASSEWRASGRTSYNEQFF	TGTGCCAGCAGCGAATGGAGGGCTAGCGGGAGGACCAGTTACAATGAGCAGTTCTTC
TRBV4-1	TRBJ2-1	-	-	CASSLRANNEQFF	TGCGCCAGCAGCCTCAGGGCCAACAATGAGCAGTTCTTC
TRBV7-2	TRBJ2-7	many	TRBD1	CASSSTRTGSYEQYF	TGTGCCAGCAGCTCCACCCGGACAGGCTCCTACGAGCAGTACTTC
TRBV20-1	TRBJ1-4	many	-	CSARAGVDEKLFF	TGCAGTGCTAGGGCAGGGGTTGATGAAAAACTGTTTTTT
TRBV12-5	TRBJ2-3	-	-	CASHDGSYTDTQYF	TGTGCTAGTCACGACGGGTCGTACACAGATACGCAGTATTTT
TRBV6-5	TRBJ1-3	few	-	CASSYSAPELSGNTIYF	TGTGCCAGCAGTTACTCGGCACCAGAACTCTCTGGAAACACCATATATTTT
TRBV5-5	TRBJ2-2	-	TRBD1	CASRAGTGGSIANTGELFF	TGTGCCAGCAGAGCCGGGACAGGGGGCAGTATAGCGAACACCGGGGAGCTGTTTTTT
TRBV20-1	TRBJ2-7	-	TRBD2	CSAPSGTLYEQYF	TGCAGTGCCCCTAGCGGGACTCTCTACGAGCAGTACTTC
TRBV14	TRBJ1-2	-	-	CASSQEYGGRDDYGYTF	TGTGCCAGCAGCCAAGAATACGGGGGCCGCGACGACTATGGCTACACCTTC
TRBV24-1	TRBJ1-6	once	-	CATSRDGNSPLHF	TGTGCCACCAGTAGAGACGGAAATTCACCCCTCCACTTT
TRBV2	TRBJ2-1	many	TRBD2	CASSDILAGVNEQFF	TGTGCCAGCAGCGATATTCTAGCGGGAGTCAATGAGCAGTTCTTC
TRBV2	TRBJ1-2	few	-	CASKGFNYGYTF	TGTGCCAGCAAGGGCTTCAACTATGGCTACACCTTC
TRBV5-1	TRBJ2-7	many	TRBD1	CASSSSTGGDEQYF	TGCGCCAGCAGCTCTAGTACAGGGGGCGACGAGCAGTACTTC
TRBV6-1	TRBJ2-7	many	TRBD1	CASSEDRIQGWYEQYF	TGTGCCAGCAGTGAAGATCGGATACAGGGGTGGTACGAGCAGTACTTC
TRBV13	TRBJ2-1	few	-	CASSLRGGSDEQFF	TGTGCCAGCAGCCTCCGTGGGGGGTCCGATGAGCAGTTCTTC
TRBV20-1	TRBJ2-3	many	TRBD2	CSASWTSGATDTQYF	TGCAGTGCTTCATGGACTAGCGGGGCTACAGATACGCAGTATTTT
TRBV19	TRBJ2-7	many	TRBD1	CASSARDRGHEQYF	TGTGCCAGTAGTGCCCGGGACAGGGGTCACGAGCAGTACTTC
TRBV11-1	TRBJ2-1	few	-	CASSGEEGRSYNEQFF	TGTGCCAGCAGCGGGGAGGAGGGCCGATCCTACAATGAGCAGTTCTTC
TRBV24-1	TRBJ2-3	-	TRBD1	CATSDLPGTGGRTDTQYF	TGTGCCACCAGTGATTTGCCCGGGACAGGGGGGCGCACAGATACGCAGTATTTT
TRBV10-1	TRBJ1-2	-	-	CASSEAGRIYGYTF	TGCGCCAGCAGTGAAGCGGGACGGATTTATGGCTACACCTTC
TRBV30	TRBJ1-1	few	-	CAWSPRREAFF	TGTGCCTGGAGTCCGCGCCGCGAGGCTTTCTTT
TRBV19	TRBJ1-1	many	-	CASSPRRGDTEAFF	TGTGCCAGTAGTCCCCGAAGGGGGGACACTGAAGCTTTCTTT
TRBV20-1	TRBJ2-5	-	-	CSARGDRWVETQYF	TGCAGTGCTAGAGGGGACCGGTGGGTAGAGACCCAGTACTTC
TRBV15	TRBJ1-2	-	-	CATGYGYTF	TGTGCCACTGGCTATGGCTACACCTTC
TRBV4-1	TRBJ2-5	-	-	CASSQAPVETQYF	TGCGCCAGCAGCCAAGCCCCTGTGGAGACCCAGTACTTC
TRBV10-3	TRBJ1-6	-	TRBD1	CAIRDRGGNSPLHF	TGTGCCATCAGGGACAGGGGTGGAAATTCACCCCTCCACTTT
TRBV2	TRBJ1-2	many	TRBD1	CASSEADGTGYFGGYTF	TGTGCCAGCAGTGAAGCTGACGGGACAGGGTATTTCGGTGGCTACACCTTC
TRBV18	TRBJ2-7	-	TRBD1	CASSPGTGGHHEQYF	TGTGCCAGCTCACCCGGGACAGGGGGCCACCACGAGCAGTACTTC
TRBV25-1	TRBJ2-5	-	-	CASSRGARKTQYF	TGTGCCAGCAGCCGGGGCGCAAGGAAGACCCAGTACTTC
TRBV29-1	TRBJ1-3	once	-	CSVGGGDSGNTIYF	TGCAGCGTTGGGGGGGGTGACTCTGGAAACACCATATATTTT
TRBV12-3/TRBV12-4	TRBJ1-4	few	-	CASSLGGGSTNEKLFF	TGTGCCAGCAGTTTAGGGGGGGGCTCGACTAATGAAAAACTGTTTTTT
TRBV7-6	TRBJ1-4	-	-	CASSYRADATNEKLFF	TGTGCCAGCAGCTATCGGGCAGACGCAACTAATGAAAAACTGTTTTTT
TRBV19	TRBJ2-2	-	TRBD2	CASSTTSGSTGELFF	TGTGCCAGTAGTACAACTAGCGGGAGTACCGGGGAGCTGTTTTTT
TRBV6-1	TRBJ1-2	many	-	CASMGQRRANYGYTF	TGTGCCAGCATGGGACAAAGGAGGGCAAACTATGGCTACACCTTC
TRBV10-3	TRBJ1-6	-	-	CAISESERRALHF	TGTGCCATCAGTGAGTCCGAGCGGCGGGCCCTCCACTTT
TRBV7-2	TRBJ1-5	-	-	CASSWVDQPQHF	TGTGCCAGCAGCTGGGTCGATCAGCCCCAGCATTTT
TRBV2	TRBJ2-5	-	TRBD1	CASSRPDRATQYF	TGTGCCAGCAGCCGACCGGACAGGGCGACCCAGTACTTC
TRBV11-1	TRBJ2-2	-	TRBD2	CASGGGLSWGSDTGELFF	TGTGCCTCCGGCGGGGGGCTATCATGGGGTTCGGACACCGGGGAGCTGTTTTTT
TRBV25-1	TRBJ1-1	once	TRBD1	CASIKRGTAGGTEAFF	TGTGCCAGCATTAAACGCGGGACAGCCGGAGGCACTGAAGCTTTCTTT
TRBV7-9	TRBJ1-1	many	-	CASSPSLNTEAFF	TGTGCCAGCAGCCCTAGCTTGAACACTGAAGCTTTCTTT
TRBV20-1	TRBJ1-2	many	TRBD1	CSAWSGQGEEGYGYTF	TGCAGTGCTTGGTCAGGACAGGGCGAGGAGGGCTATGGCTACACCTTC
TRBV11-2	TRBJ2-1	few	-	CASSQLGGSNEQFF	TGTGCCAGCAGCCAACTAGGTGGGAGCAATGAGCAGTTCTTC
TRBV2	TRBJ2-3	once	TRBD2	CASTRGGDTQYF	TGTGCCAGCACCCGGGGGGGGGATACGCAGTATTTT
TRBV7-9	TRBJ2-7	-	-	CASSLVAGGSGRYF	-
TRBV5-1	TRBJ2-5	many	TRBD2	CASSPTSGRETQYF	TGCGCCAGCAGCCCGACTAGCGGGAGGGAGACCCAGTACTTC
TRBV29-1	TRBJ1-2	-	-	CSVEGQLRNYGYTF	TGCAGCGTTGAAGGACAGCTTAGGAACTATGGCTACACCTTC
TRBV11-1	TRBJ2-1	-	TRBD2	CASSGSGTSGVSYNEQFF	TGTGCCAGCAGCGGGTCCGGGACTAGCGGGGTTTCCTACAATGAGCAGTTCTTC
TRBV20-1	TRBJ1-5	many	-	CSARDQGAVQPQHF	TGCAGTGCTAGAGATCAGGGAGCGGTTCAGCCCCAGCATTTT
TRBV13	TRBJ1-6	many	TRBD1	CASSSIRDRDSPLHF	TGTGCCAGCAGCTCAATCCGGGACAGGGATTCACCCCTCCACTTT
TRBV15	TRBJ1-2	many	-	CATSRDYAVSNYGYTF	TGTGCCACCAGCAGAGATTATGCCGTTTCTAACTATGGCTACACCTTC
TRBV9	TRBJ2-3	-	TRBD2	CASSVAAGASTDTQYF	TGTGCCAGCAGCGTAGCAGCGGGGGCCAGCACAGATACGCAGTATTTT
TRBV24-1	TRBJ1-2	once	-	CATSDGGAEEGYTF	TGTGCCACCAGTGATGGGGGAGCAGAGGAAGGCTACACCTTC
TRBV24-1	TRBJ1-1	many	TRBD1	CATSETGAEAFF	TGTGCCACCAGTGAGACAGGGGCTGAAGCTTTCTTT
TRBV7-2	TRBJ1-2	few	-	CAWARTPLYGYTF	TGTGCCTGGGCCCGGACACCCCTGTATGGCTACACCTTC
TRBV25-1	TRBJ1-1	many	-	CASSSLGSLTEAFF	TGTGCCAGCAGTTCCCTGGGGAGTTTGACTGAAGCTTTCTTT
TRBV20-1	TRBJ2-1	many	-	CSAEQGLVNEQFF	TGCAGTGCAGAACAGGGATTGGTCAATGAGCAGTTCTTC
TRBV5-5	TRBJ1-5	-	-	CASIPISGRQPQHF	TGTGCCAGCATCCCTATATCCGGGAGGCAGCCCCAGCATTTT